These 21 T cell receptor beta chains were all obtained from the same sample, sequenced in a study of cytomegalovirus exposure and HLA in healthy donors. Primers included in the PCR were 60 Vbeta and 13 Jbeta primers. Profiled with immunoSEQ multiplex PCR; TCRdb holds only in-frame clones, not every one. Among about 180,000 clones listed, 65% to 80% were seen once. The specimen sequenced was PBMCs. These receptor sequences come from a middle-aged woman in good health and CMV-seronegative.

This sequence joins TRBV9 and TRBJ1-2, with D perhaps matching TRBD1 (5 bases). In germline, CDR1 is SGDLS, CDR2 YYNGEE. The CDR3 totals 15 residues. V was shortened by 2 bases and J by 2 bases, with 13 bases between the two germline ends. The CDR3 DNA is TGTGCCAGCAGCGTGGGACTGGACACAAACTATGGCTACACCTTC. It specifies CASSVGLDTNYGYTF.

The rearrangement joins TRBV6-1 to TRBJ2-5, with 10 nucleotides matching TRBD1. Germline assignment: CDR1 MNHNS and CDR2 SASEGT. This CDR3 is built from 16 residues. V lost 0 bases, J lost 5 bases, and 6 bases stayed unmatched. The CDR3 DNA follows: TGTGCCAGCAGTGAAGCGGGGGGACAGGGGAGCGAGACCCAGTACTTC. It encodes CASSEAGGQGSETQYF.

A few counts support this clone. CDR3 amino acids: CASSYQGPNYGYTF. The CDR3 coding sequence is TGTGCCAGCAGCTACCAGGGGCCCAACTATGGCTACACCTTC. The chain is built from TRBV9 and TRBJ1-2, with a possible D match to TRBD1 (6 bases). V shed 4 bases and J shed 2 bases, with 12 bases lying between them. This CDR3 spans 14 amino acids. CDR1 is SGDLS and CDR2 is YYNGEE in the germline V gene.

The chain has TRBV7-2 and TRBJ2-7; weak D call: TRBD1 (6 bases). Germline CDR1 SGHTA, CDR2 FQGNSA. The CDR3 sequence is 15 residues long. V was pared by 4 bases and J by 0 bases, with 13 bases between. As DNA, the CDR3 is TGTGCCAGCAGCTCAGGGACACTTAGCTCCTACGAGCAGTACTTC. Amino acids: CASSSGTLSSYEQYF.

Turning to this clone: In the same sample, other DNA sequences code for this CDR3. The rearrangement links TRBV6-1 to TRBJ2-2, with D hard to call. CDR1 and CDR2 (germline): MNHNS, SASEGT. This CDR3 is 15 amino acids long. The V end was cut by 1 base, the J end by 5 bases, with 11 bases between. The CDR3 loop is CASSEGRLLTGELFF. In DNA form, the CDR3 reads TGTGCCAGCAGTGAAGGCAGGCTTCTTACCGGGGAGCTGTTTTTT.

The chain has TRBV7-9 and TRBJ2-7, with a possible D match to TRBD2 (7 bases). The V gene lost 10 bases and the J gene lost 6 bases, with 19 bases spanning the gap. Germline V lookup: CDR1 SEHNR, CDR2 FQNEAQ (reference sequence). The CDR3 extends over 13 amino acids. CDR3 sequence reads: CATSQGGAGEQYF. In DNA, the CDR3 is TGTGCCACATCCCAAGGGGGGGCTGGCGAGCAGTACTTC.

The J gene is TRBJ1-2, the V gene TRBV10-3, with TRBD1 matching over 7 bases. The CDR3 totals 14 residues. The J segment lost 4 bases and the V segment lost 6 bases, leaving 8 bases of the junction unmatched. The germline V gene encodes CDR1 ENHRY and CDR2 SYGVKD. The CDR3 DNA follows: TGTGCCATCAGACCGGGACAGAATTTCTATGGCTACACCTTC. Residues: CAIRPGQNFYGYTF.

The chain uses TRBV7-6 and TRBJ2-1; D call uncertain. Trimming removed 1 base at V and 0 bases at J, with 10 bases between. The CDR3 is made up of 16 amino acids. Germline V CDR1 and CDR2: SGHVS, FNYEAQ. This CDR3 is CASSLGQRISYNEQFF. The CDR3 DNA reads as TGTGCCAGCAGCTTAGGCCAGCGAATCTCCTACAATGAGCAGTTCTTC. Based on the CDR3 plus reference TRBV7-6 and TRBJ2-1, the full variable domain is GAGVSQSPRYKVTKRGQDVALRCDPISGHVSLYWYRQALGQGPEFLTYFNYEAQQDKSGLPNDRFSAERPEGSISTLTIQRTEQRDSAMYRCASSLGQRISYNEQFFGPGTRLTVL.

V gene TRBV6-1 combines with J gene TRBJ2-2; 8 bases agree with TRBD2. Germline V CDR1 and CDR2: MNHNS, SASEGT. CDR3 length equals 15 residues. After removal of 3 bases from V and 2 bases from J, the junction contained 2 bases not matched to a gene. The CDR3 region is CASSEGLVNTGELFF. CDR3 sequence (DNA): TGTGCCAGCAGTGAGGGACTAGTCAACACCGGGGAGCTGTTTTTT.

This sequence joins TRBV5-4 and TRBJ2-5; 9 bases match TRBD2. The end of the DNA aligns better with TRBJ2-7, so the J call may be wrong. The CDR3 is 15 amino acids. Germline loops: CDR1 SGHNT, CDR2 YYREEE (reference sequence). In DNA, the CDR3 is TGTGCCAGCAGCTTGGCGGCGGGGGGGCCCTACGAGCAGTACTTC. Translated: CASSLAAGGPYEQYF.

J is TRBJ2-1 and V is TRBV27, with 14 bases that match TRBD2. Per germline, CDR1 MNHEY and CDR2 SMNVEV (reference sequence). This CDR3 region has 19 residues. V shed 4 bases and J 2 bases; nucleotides not matched to a gene: 10. The DNA for the CDR3 is TGTGCCAGCAGTTCTAAGGACAGGGGACTAGCGGGAGCCTACAATGAGCAGTTCTTC. This sequence encodes CASSSKDRGLAGAYNEQFF.

On this clone itself: Germline is not matched at one junction end, which may reflect a read error. V is TRBV6-1 and J is TRBJ1-3; possible D gene TRBD1, 5 bases. The CDR3 totals 12 residues. The germline CDR1 and CDR2 sequences are MNHNS and SASEGT. CDR3 nucleotide sequence: TGTGCCAGCAGTGAATGGGACTTACCTTTGCATTTT. Translated, it gives CASSEWDLPLHF.

The rearrangement links TRBV7-3 to TRBJ2-5, with 8 nucleotides matching TRBD1. Germline trimming cut 6 bases from V and 5 bases from J; bases unmatched to any gene: 8. CDR3 length equals 14 residues. Germline V CDR1 and CDR2: SGHTA, FQGTGA. CDR3 in amino acids: CASRGDRGTETQYF. For the CDR3, the DNA is TGTGCCAGCAGGGGCGACAGGGGAACGGAGACCCAGTACTTC. Filled out from reference TRBV7-3 and TRBJ2-5, the complete variable domain reads GAGVSQTPSNKVTEKGKYVELRCDPISGHTALYWYRQSLGQGPEFLIYFQGTGAADDSGLPNDRFFAVRPEGSVSTLKIQRTERGDSAVYLCASRGDRGTETQYFGPGTRLLVL.

V gene TRBV28 combines with J gene TRBJ1-1, with D perhaps matching TRBD1 (5 bases). There are 11 residues in the CDR3. The germline gives CDR1 MDHEN, CDR2 SYDVKM. Trimming took off 7 bases at V and 6 bases at J, with 9 bases between the two ends. The CDR3 spells CASKQGAEAFF. In nucleotides, the CDR3 is TGTGCCAGCAAGCAGGGCGCTGAAGCTTTCTTT.

V gene TRBV25-1 combines with J gene TRBJ2-7; the match to TRBD2 covers 7 bases. V gave up 5 bases and J gave up 3 bases; unmatched junction bases: 1. The CDR3 covers 12 residues. Looked up from germline, CDR1 is MGHDK and CDR2 is SYGVNS. CDR3 loop: CASSWTSYEQYF. The DNA for the CDR3 is TGTGCCAGCAGTTGGACTAGCTACGAGCAGTACTTC.

The chain is built from TRBV10-3 and TRBJ2-2, with D uncertain. The germline gives CDR1 ENHRY, CDR2 SYGVKD. This CDR3 comprises 13 residues. The V and J ends lost 4 bases and 6 bases respectively, with 9 bases between them. This CDR3 is CAISVTPAGELFF. CDR3 DNA sequence: TGTGCCATCAGTGTGACTCCAGCCGGGGAGCTGTTTTTT.

V is TRBV10-3 and J is TRBJ2-1, with D perhaps TRBD2 (7 bases). The V and J ends lost 8 bases and 9 bases respectively, with 11 bases between them. The length of the CDR3 is 11 residues. Germline V gene sequence: CDR1 ENHRY, CDR2 SYGVKD. This CDR3 is CAIEGGGEQFF. DNA of the CDR3: TGTGCCATCGAGGGGGGGGGTGAGCAGTTCTTC.

The J gene is TRBJ2-5, the V gene TRBV5-1, with 10 bases matching TRBD2. There are 17 residues in the CDR3. The V gene end was trimmed by 0 bases and the J gene end by 3 bases; junction bases not matched to a gene: 8. Germline V lookup: CDR1 SGHRS, CDR2 YFSETQ. The CDR3 here is CASSLVGAGGFKETQYF. CDR3 coding DNA: TGCGCCAGCAGCTTGGTTGGAGCGGGGGGGTTTAAAGAGACCCAGTACTTC.

The chain has TRBV6-5 and TRBJ2-5; 14 positions agree with TRBD2. The ends lost 8 bases at V and 5 bases at J; junction bases unmatched: 1. Germline-derived CDR1 and CDR2 are MNHEY and SVGAGI. The CDR3 extends over 13 amino acids. CDR3 bases: TGTGCCAGCCGACTAGCGGGGGGGGAGACCCAGTACTTC. Encoded protein: CASRLAGGETQYF.

The chain uses TRBV9 and TRBJ2-1; D remains unclear. Germline CDR1 SGDLS, CDR2 YYNGEE. The CDR3 contains 14 residues. The V end was cut by 6 bases, the J end by 0 bases, with 10 bases between. CDR3 residues: CASNPTSSYNEQFF. The CDR3 DNA follows: TGTGCCAGCAACCCAACCAGCTCCTACAATGAGCAGTTCTTC.

The J gene is TRBJ2-1, the V gene TRBV2, with 7 positions matching TRBD2. Germline CDR1 and CDR2: SNHLY and FYNNEI. The CDR3 contains 14 residues. The J segment lost 7 bases and the V segment lost 5 bases, leaving 8 bases of the junction unmatched. Written as DNA, the CDR3 is TGTGCCAGCAGTTTAGGGGTGGGAGGGAATGAGCAGTTCTTC. Translated, it gives CASSLGVGGNEQFF.